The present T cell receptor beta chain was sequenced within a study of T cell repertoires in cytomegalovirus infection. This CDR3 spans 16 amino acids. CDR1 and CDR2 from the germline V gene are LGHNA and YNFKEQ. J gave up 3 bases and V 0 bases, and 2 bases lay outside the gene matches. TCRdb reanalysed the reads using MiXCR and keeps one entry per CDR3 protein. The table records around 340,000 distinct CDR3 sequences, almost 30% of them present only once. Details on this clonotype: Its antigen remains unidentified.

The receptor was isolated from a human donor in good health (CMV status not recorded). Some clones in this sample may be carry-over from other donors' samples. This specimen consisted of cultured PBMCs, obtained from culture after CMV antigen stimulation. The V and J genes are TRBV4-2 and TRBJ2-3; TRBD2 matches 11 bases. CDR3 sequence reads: CASSQEVAGGTDTQYF. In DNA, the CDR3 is TGTGCCAGCAGCCAAGAAGTAGCGGGAGGGACAGATACGCAGTATTTT.